Sequencing of this T cell receptor beta chain was carried out in a study of blood T cell repertoires in COVID-19. Whole-study context: Some COVID-19 samples were acute and others convalescent; all came from the United States, Italy and Spain. Nucleic acid was either cDNA or gDNA, and it came from T cells, B-cell-depleted T cells, or PBMCs.

Per the original data handling: Researchers report that nucleated cell counts were estimated from reference gene primer amplification. Clones were sequenced by immunoSEQ multiplex PCR, and TCRdb holds only the in-frame ones, with some missing. That table is the source of V, J and clone size, and D and trimming were worked out from the DNA. The sample records about 26,000 clones, nearly 90% being singletons. Looked up from germline, CDR1 is LGHDT and CDR2 is YNNKEL (reference sequence). After removal of 1 base from V and 2 bases from J, the junction contained 4 bases not matched to a gene. The CDR3 has 15 residues. This clone was seen just once.

The chain uses TRBV3-1 (or the pseudogene TRBV3-2) and TRBJ2-7; 8 positions agree with TRBD2. The TCR sequence derives from a man between 65 and 79 years old with acute or convalescent COVID-19. Sequencing was done on a sample of peripheral blood. The CDR3 DNA follows: TGTGCCAGCAGCCAAGGCTGCGGGAGGCCCTACGAGCAGTACTTC. As protein: CASSQGCGRPYEQYF.